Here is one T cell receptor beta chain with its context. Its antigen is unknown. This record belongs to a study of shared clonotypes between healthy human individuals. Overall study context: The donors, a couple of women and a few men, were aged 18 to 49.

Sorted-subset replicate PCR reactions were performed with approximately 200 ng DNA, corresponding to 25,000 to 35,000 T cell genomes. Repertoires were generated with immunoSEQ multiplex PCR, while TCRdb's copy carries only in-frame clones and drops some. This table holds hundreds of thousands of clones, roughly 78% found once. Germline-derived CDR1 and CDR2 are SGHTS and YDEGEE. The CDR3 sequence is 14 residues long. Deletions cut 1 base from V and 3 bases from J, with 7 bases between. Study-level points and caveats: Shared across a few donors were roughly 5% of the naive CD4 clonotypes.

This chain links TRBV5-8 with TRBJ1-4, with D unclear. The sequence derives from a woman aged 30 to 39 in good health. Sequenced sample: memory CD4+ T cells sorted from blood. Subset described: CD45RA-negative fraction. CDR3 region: CASSLSPANEKLFF. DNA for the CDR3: TGTGCCAGCAGCTTGAGTCCTGCTAATGAAAAACTGTTTTTT.